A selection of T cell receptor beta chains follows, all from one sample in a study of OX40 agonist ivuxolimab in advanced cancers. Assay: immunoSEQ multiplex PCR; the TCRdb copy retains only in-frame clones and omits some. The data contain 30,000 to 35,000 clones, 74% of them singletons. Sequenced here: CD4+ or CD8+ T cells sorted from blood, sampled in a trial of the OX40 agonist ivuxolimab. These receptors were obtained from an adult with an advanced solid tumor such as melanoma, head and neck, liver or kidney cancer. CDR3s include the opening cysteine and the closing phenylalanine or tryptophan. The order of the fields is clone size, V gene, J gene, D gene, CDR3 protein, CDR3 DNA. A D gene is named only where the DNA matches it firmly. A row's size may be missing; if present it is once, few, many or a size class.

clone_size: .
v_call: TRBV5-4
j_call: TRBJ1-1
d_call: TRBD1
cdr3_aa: CASSRGGLTEAFF
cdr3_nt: TGTGCCAGCAGCCGAGGGGGCTTAACTGAAGCTTTCTTT

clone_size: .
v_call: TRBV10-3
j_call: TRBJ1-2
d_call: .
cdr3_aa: CAIGGQGYGYTF
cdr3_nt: TGTGCCATCGGAGGGCAGGGCTATGGCTACACCTTC

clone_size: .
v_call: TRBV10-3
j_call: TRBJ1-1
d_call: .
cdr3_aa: CAIREHEENPEAFF
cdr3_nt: TGTGCCATCAGGGAGCACGAAGAAAACCCCGAAGCTTTCTTT

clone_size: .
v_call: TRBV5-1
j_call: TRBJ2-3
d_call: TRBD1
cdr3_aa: CASTLNPQGASTDTQYF
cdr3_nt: TGCGCCAGCACCCTAAATCCGCAGGGGGCGAGTACAGATACGCAGTATTTT

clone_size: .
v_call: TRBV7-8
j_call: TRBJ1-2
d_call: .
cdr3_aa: CASSPREGIGYTF
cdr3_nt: TGTGCCAGCAGCCCGCGCGAGGGTATTGGCTACACCTTC

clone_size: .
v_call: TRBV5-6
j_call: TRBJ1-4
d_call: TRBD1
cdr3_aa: CASSPGQGVLNEKLFF
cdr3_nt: TGTGCCAGCAGCCCGGGACAGGGGGTTCTTAATGAAAAACTGTTTTTT

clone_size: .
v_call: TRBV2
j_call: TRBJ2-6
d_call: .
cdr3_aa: CASSEGVQGANVLTF
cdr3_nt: TGTGCCAGCAGCGAGGGGGTGCAAGGGGCCAACGTCCTGACTTTC

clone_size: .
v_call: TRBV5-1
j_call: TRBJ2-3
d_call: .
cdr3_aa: CASSFKGSSTDTQYF
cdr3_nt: TGCGCCAGCAGCTTCAAGGGTAGTAGCACAGATACGCAGTATTTT

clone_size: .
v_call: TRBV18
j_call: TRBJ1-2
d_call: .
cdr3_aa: CASSTTNGIYGYTF
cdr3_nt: TGTGCCAGCTCTACCACGAATGGGATCTATGGCTACACCTTC

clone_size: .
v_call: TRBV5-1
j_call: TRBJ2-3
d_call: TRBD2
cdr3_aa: CASSWAPSSGGAMDTQYF
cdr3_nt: TGCGCCAGCAGCTGGGCCCCTTCTAGCGGGGGGGCCATGGATACGCAGTATTTT

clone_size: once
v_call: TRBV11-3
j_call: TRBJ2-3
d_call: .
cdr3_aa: CASSARDGRITDTQYF
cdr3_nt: TGTGCCAGCAGCGCACGGGACGGCAGAATAACAGATACGCAGTATTTT

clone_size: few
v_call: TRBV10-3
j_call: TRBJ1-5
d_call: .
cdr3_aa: CAISESSVGQPQHF
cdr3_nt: TGTGCCATCAGTGAGTCAAGTGTGGGACAGCCCCAGCATTTT

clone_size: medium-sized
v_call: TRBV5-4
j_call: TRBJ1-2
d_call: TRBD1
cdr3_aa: CASSLDRGRGYTF
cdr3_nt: TGTGCCAGCAGCTTGGACAGGGGGAGGGGCTACACCTTC

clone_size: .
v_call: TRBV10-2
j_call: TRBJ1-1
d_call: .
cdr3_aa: CASSEVRGNTEAFF
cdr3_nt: TGCGCCAGCAGTGAAGTACGGGGGAACACTGAAGCTTTCTTT

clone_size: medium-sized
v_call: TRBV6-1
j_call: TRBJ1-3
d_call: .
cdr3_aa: CASSESTGRGTIYF
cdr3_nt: TGTGCCAGCAGTGAATCAACAGGGCGAGGCACCATATATTTT

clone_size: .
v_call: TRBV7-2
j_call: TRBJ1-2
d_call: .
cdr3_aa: CASYRDGPRYTF
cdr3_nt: TGTGCCAGCTACCGGGACGGACCCCGCTACACCTTC

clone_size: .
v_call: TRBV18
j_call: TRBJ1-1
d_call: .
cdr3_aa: CASSSGPDTEAFF
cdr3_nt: TGTGCCAGCTCATCCGGACCAGACACTGAAGCTTTCTTT

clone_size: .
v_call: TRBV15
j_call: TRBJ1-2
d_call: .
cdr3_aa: CATSRDGSLGYGYTF
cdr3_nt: TGTGCCACCAGCAGAGATGGCAGTCTGGGCTATGGCTACACCTTC

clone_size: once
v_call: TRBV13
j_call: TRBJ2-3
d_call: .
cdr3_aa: CASSLPARGDTQYF
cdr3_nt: TGTGCCAGCAGCTTACCCGCCAGGGGAGATACGCAGTATTTT

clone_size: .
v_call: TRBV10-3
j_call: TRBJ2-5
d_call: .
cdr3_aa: CAIGDTEETQYF
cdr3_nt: TGTGCCATCGGCGATACAGAAGAGACCCAGTACTTC

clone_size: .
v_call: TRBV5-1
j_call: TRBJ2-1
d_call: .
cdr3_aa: CASSRSWNEQFF
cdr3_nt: TGCGCCAGCAGCCGGTCCTGGAATGAGCAGTTCTTC

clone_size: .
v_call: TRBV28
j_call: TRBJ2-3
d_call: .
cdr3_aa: CASSLERGLTDTQYF
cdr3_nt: TGTGCCAGCAGTTTAGAAAGGGGGTTAACAGATACGCAGTATTTT

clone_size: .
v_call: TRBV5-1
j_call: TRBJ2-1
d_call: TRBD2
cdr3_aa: CASSLASSGDPYNEQFF
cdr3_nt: TGCGCCAGCAGCTTGGCGTCTAGCGGGGACCCCTACAATGAGCAGTTCTTC

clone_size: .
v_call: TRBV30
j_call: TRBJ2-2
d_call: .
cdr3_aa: CAWSVVNTGELFF
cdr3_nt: TGTGCCTGGAGTGTAGTCAACACCGGGGAGCTGTTTTTT

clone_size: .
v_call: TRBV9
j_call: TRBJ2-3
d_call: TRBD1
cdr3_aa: CASSARGDTQYF
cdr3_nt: TGTGCCAGCAGCGCCAGGGGGGATACGCAGTATTTT

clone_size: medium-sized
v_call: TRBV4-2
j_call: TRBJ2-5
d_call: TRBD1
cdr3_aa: CASSRDPGQGETQYF
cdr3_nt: TGTGCCAGCAGCCGAGATCCGGGACAGGGGGAGACCCAGTACTTC

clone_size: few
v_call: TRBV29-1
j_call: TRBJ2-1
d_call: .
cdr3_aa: CSVESRLNEQFF
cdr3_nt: TGCAGCGTCGAATCAAGGTTAAATGAGCAGTTCTTC

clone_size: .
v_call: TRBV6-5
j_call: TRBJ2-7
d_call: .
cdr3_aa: CASSYGEGSEQYF
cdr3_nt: TGTGCCAGCAGTTACGGTGAAGGGAGCGAGCAGTACTTC

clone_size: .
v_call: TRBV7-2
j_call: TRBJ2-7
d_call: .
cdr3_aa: CASSLGLNYEQYF
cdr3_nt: TGTGCCAGCAGTTTGGGACTGAACTACGAGCAGTACTTC